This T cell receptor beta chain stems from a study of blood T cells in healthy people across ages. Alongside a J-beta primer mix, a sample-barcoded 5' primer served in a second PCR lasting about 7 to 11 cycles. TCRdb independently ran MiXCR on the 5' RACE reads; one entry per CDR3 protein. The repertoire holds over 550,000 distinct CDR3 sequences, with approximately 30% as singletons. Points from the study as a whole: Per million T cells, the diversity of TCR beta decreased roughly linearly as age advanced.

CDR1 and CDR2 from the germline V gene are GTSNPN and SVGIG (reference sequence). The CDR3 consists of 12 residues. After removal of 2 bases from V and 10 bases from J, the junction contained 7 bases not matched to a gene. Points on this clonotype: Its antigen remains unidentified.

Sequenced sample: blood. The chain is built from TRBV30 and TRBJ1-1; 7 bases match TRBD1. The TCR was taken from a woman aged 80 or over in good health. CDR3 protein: CAWSPGQAGAFF. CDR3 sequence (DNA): TGTGCCTGGAGTCCCGGACAGGCTGGAGCTTTCTTT.